What follows are 25 T cell receptor beta chains derived from one specimen sequenced in a study of OX40 agonist ivuxolimab in advanced cancers. Libraries were made using the immunoSEQ multiplex PCR assay. TCRdb took over this immuneACCESS table, retaining in-frame rearrangements with V and J assigned. Such tables are incomplete; in checked studies, under half of the missing clones stem from an unresolved V gene, and the remainder is unexplained. The sample profile shows roughly 60,000 clones; around 90% of them were found once. The ten largest clones represent 3.8% of the sample. The sequenced sample was CD4+ or CD8+ T cells sorted from blood, obtained in a trial of the OX40 agonist ivuxolimab. The receptors come from an adult with an advanced solid tumor such as melanoma, head and neck, liver or kidney cancer.

The rearrangement joins TRBV29-1 to TRBJ2-1; D is tentatively TRBD1 or TRBD2 (5 bases each). Trimming took 7 bases from V and 6 from J, leaving 22 bases between them. Germline V gene sequence: CDR1 SQVTM, CDR2 ANQGSEA. The CDR3 extends over 15 amino acids. The CDR3 DNA reads TGCAGCGCCCGAGGGGACCCGAGCGCCACCAATGAGCAGTTCTTC. This sequence encodes CSARGDPSATNEQFF.

This clone appeared a single time. The CDR3 DNA reads as TGTGCCACCCACTGGGGGGCAGGCAATCAGCCCCAGCATTTT. This codes for CATHWGAGNQPQHF. The rearrangement uses TRBV19 and TRBJ1-5; D might be TRBD1 (6 bases). CDR1 is LNHDA, CDR2 SQIVND, per germline (reference sequence). This CDR3 comprises 14 residues. V was shortened by 10 bases and J by 2 bases, with 15 bases between the two germline ends.

The V call is TRBV28, the J call TRBJ2-5, with 7 bases lining up with TRBD2. The assigned J gene may be wrong: the sequence end matches TRBJ2-7 better. CDR1 and CDR2 from the germline V gene are MDHEN and SYDVKM. The CDR3 has 13 amino acids. This chain's CDR3 is CASGPGGSYEQYF. As DNA, the CDR3 is TGTGCCAGCGGGCCCGGCGGGAGCTACGAGCAGTACTTC.

This clone was recorded only once. The V gene is TRBV9, the J gene TRBJ2-1; 10 bases are shared with TRBD2. CDR3 length: 17 residues. With 3 bases clipped from V and 4 bases from J, the junction kept 10 bases outside the gene matches. CDR1 SGDLS and CDR2 YYNGEE come from the germline V gene. CDR3 protein: CASSGRTGTSDYNEQFF. CDR3 DNA sequence: TGTGCCAGCAGCGGACGGACCGGGACTAGCGATTACAATGAGCAGTTCTTC. The whole variable domain, filled in from reference TRBV9 and TRBJ2-1, reads DSGVTQTPKHLITATGQRVTLRCSPRSGDLSVYWYQQSLDQGLQFLIQYYNGEERAKGNILERFSAQQFPDLHSELNLSSLELGDSALYFCASSGRTGTSDYNEQFFGPGTRLTVL.

This clone was seen at least ten times. V and J are TRBV13 and TRBJ2-3; 7 bases agree with TRBD1. This CDR3 has 15 amino acids. V gave up 3 bases and J gave up 1 base; unmatched junction bases: 4. Germline CDR1 reads PRHDT; CDR2 reads FYEKMQ (reference sequence). The CDR3: CASSLSGQGTDTQYF. In nucleotides, the CDR3 is TGTGCCAGCAGCTTGTCAGGACAGGGCACAGATACGCAGTATTTT.

This clone was counted a single time. The rearrangement joins TRBV6-1 to TRBJ1-3, with a possible D match to TRBD1 (6 bases). Trimming cost V 3 bases and J 0 bases, with 9 bases left between them. The V gene's germline CDR1 is MNHNS and CDR2 SASEGT. This CDR3 is 15 amino acids long. The CDR3 region is CASSDGQISGNTIYF. As DNA, the CDR3 is TGTGCCAGCAGTGACGGACAGATCTCTGGAAACACCATATATTTT.

The chain couples TRBV7-9 to TRBJ1-4; D is unclear. Germline-derived CDR1 and CDR2 are SEHNR and FQNEAQ (reference sequence). Trimming shortened V by 1 base and J by 0 bases, and 3 bases separated the two germline ends. The CDR3 spans 14 residues. CDR3 sequence reads: CASSLGPTNEKLFF. CDR3 DNA sequence: TGTGCCAGCAGCTTAGGACCAACTAATGAAAAACTGTTTTTT.

The V gene is TRBV6-5, the J gene TRBJ2-1; the match to TRBD1 covers 7 bases. From germline, CDR1 is MNHEY and CDR2 SVGAGI. The V gene end was trimmed by 5 bases and the J gene end by 6 bases; junction bases not matched to a gene: 10. This CDR3 region has 15 residues. The CDR3 DNA sequence: TGTGCCAGCAGTCACGCCACAGGGACAGCCAATGAGCAGTTCTTC. Its translation: CASSHATGTANEQFF.

The V call is TRBV7-2, the J call TRBJ2-7; maybe TRBD2 (6 bases). This CDR3 spans 16 amino acids. The germline V gene encodes CDR1 SGHTA and CDR2 FQGNSA. Trimming cost V 5 bases and J 0 bases, with 17 bases left between them. The CDR3 DNA sequence: TGTGCCAGCAGCCCCTCCGCGGGCGGGATCTCCTACGAGCAGTACTTC. It encodes CASSPSAGGISYEQYF.

The CDR3 sequence: CASSFGGSNEQFF. The DNA for the CDR3 is TGTGCCAGCAGCTTCGGCGGGAGTAATGAGCAGTTCTTC. The chain links TRBV5-4 to TRBJ2-1; 7 bases align to TRBD2. The CDR3 is made up of 13 amino acids. Trimming took 2 bases from V and 7 from J; bases not matched to a gene: 3. From germline, CDR1 is SGHNT and CDR2 YYREEE (reference sequence).

V and J are TRBV5-6 and TRBJ2-5, with D perhaps assigned TRBD1 or TRBD2 (5 bases each). Germline V CDR1 and CDR2: SGHDT, YYEEEE. CDR3 length: 14 residues. V was cut by 3 bases and J by 2 bases, with 11 bases left in between. The CDR3 loop reads CASSSTGAQETQYF. CDR3 sequence (DNA): TGTGCCAGCAGCTCCACCGGGGCACAAGAGACCCAGTACTTC.

The chain uses TRBV6-1 and TRBJ2-5; TRBD1 matches at 7 bases. Germline assignment: CDR1 MNHNS and CDR2 SASEGT. J was trimmed by 3 bases and V by 1 base; bases with no gene match: 5. The length of the CDR3 is 15 residues. CDR3 coding DNA: TGTGCCAGCAGTGAAGTGCAGGGGACAGAAGAGACCCAGTACTTC. The encoded protein is CASSEVQGTEETQYF.

The rearrangement uses TRBV10-1 and TRBJ2-1; TRBD2 aligns across 11 bases. Trimming removed 0 bases from V and 6 bases from J; junction bases left unmatched: 7. The germline CDR1 and CDR2 sequences are WNHNN and SYGVQD (reference sequence). There are 17 residues in the CDR3. The CDR3 region has the DNA TGCGCCAGCAGTGAGTCAAGGGTAGCGGGAGGGGGCAATGAGCAGTTCTTC. Translation gives CASSESRVAGGGNEQFF.

V is TRBV14 and J is TRBJ2-7; D may match TRBD1 or TRBD2 (5 bases each). V shed 0 bases and J shed 7 bases, with 19 bases lying between them. CDR1 is SGHDN and CDR2 is FVKESK in the germline V gene. This CDR3 is built from 16 residues. CDR3 loop: CASSQESGTPYREQYF. The CDR3 DNA reads as TGTGCCAGCAGCCAAGAGTCCGGGACCCCATATCGAGAGCAGTACTTC.

The rearrangement uses TRBV6-5 and TRBJ2-1; 9 bases are a match to TRBD2. The CDR3 totals 15 residues. The V gene end was trimmed by 8 bases and the J gene end by 0 bases; junction bases not matched to a gene: 5. The V gene's germline CDR1 is MNHEY and CDR2 SVGAGI. The CDR3 loop is CASALAGISYNEQFF. DNA for the CDR3: TGTGCCAGCGCGCTAGCGGGAATCTCCTACAATGAGCAGTTCTTC.

The chain joins TRBV7-8 to TRBJ2-1; possibly TRBD2 for D (5 bases). Germline V CDR1 and CDR2: SGHVS, FQNEAQ. Trimming pared 5 bases from V and 6 bases from J, leaving 14 bases between. This CDR3 has 14 residues. The CDR3 loop is CASSQSGMFNEQFF. The DNA for the CDR3 is TGTGCCAGCAGCCAGTCGGGGATGTTCAATGAGCAGTTCTTC.

This clone was found once. The chain employs TRBV27 and TRBJ2-7; TRBD2 might be the D (5 bases). Germline assignment: CDR1 MNHEY and CDR2 SMNVEV (reference sequence). The V end was cut by 7 bases, the J end by 0 bases, with 16 bases between. The CDR3 loop spans 15 amino acids. CDR3 DNA sequence: TGTGCCAGCACTCTATCTACTAGGAGCTCCTACGAGCAGTACTTC. As protein: CASTLSTRSSYEQYF.

The chain links TRBV6-5 to TRBJ2-7; 8 bases are shared with TRBD2. Germline V gives CDR1 MNHEY, CDR2 SVGAGI. This CDR3 has 15 amino acids. J gave up 4 bases and V 6 bases, and 11 bases lay outside the gene matches. DNA of the CDR3: TGTGCCAGCAGGGTAGCGGGACCTAGTAATTACGAGCAGTACTTC. This codes for CASRVAGPSNYEQYF.

The chain combines TRBV2 with TRBJ2-2, with 10 bases aligning to TRBD2. J lost 6 bases, V lost 3 bases, and 10 bases had no gene match. Germline V gives CDR1 SNHLY, CDR2 FYNNEI. This CDR3 contains 17 residues. DNA for the CDR3: TGTGCCAGCAGTGATTTTGTGGCTAGCGGGAGTTCCGGGGAGCTGTTTTTT. The encoded protein is CASSDFVASGSSGELFF. The full variable domain, in which reference TRBV2 and TRBJ2-2 provide the parts outside the CDR3, is EPEVTQTPSHQVTQMGQEVILRCVPISNHLYFYWYRQILGQKVEFLVSFYNNEISEKSEIFDDQFSVERPDGSNFTLKIRSTKLEDSAMYFCASSDFVASGSSGELFFGEGSRLTVL.

The V and J genes are TRBV9 and TRBJ1-3; D is unclear. The CDR3 runs 14 residues. With 7 bases removed from V and 0 bases from J, the gap between germline ends came to 11 bases. CDR1 is SGDLS and CDR2 is YYNGEE in the germline V gene. The CDR3 sequence is CASSAANSGNTIYF. CDR3 coding DNA: TGTGCCAGCTCGGCAGCCAACTCTGGAAACACCATATATTTT.

J is TRBJ2-7 and V is TRBV6-6, with TRBD2 matching over 13 bases. Looked up from germline, CDR1 is MNHNY and CDR2 is SVGAGI (reference sequence). The CDR3 spans 13 residues. Germline trimming cut 7 bases from V and 6 bases from J; bases unmatched to any gene: 3. The CDR3 nucleotides read TGTGCCAGCACTGGGACTAGCGGGATCGAGCAGTACTTC. Its translation is CASTGTSGIEQYF.

The J gene is TRBJ2-7, the V gene TRBV6-5; possibly TRBD2 for D (5 bases). The germline CDR1 and CDR2 sequences are MNHEY and SVGAGI. The CDR3 runs 12 residues. Trimming took off 2 bases at V and 9 bases at J, with 11 bases between the two ends. CDR3 bases: TGTGCCAGCAGTTACGCCGAGGGAGTGCAGTACTTC. Translated, it gives CASSYAEGVQYF.

J is TRBJ2-1 and V is TRBV4-3; D may correspond to TRBD1 or TRBD2 (5 bases each). CDR1 and CDR2 from the germline V gene are LGHNA and YSLEER. The CDR3 is 16 amino acids. The ends were cut back, 4 bases at V and 4 bases at J, with 17 bases in the middle. CDR3 residues: CASSLKHGTIYNEQFF. The CDR3 region has the DNA TGCGCCAGCAGCCTGAAGCACGGGACGATATACAATGAGCAGTTCTTC.

CDR3 amino acids: CASSTGGSRADTQYF. The DNA for the CDR3 is TGTGCCAGTAGTACGGGCGGGAGCCGGGCAGATACGCAGTATTTT. This chain joins TRBV19 and TRBJ2-3; the match to TRBD2 covers 7 bases. J lost 4 bases, V lost 4 bases, and 8 bases had no gene match. Germline V gene sequence: CDR1 LNHDA, CDR2 SQIVND (reference sequence). The CDR3 consists of 15 residues.

The chain uses TRBV7-2 and TRBJ2-7; TRBD2 matches at 12 bases. V lost 3 bases and J lost 4; bases outside the gene matches: 13. The germline V gene encodes CDR1 SGHTA and CDR2 FQGNSA. This CDR3 is 18 amino acids long. CDR3 loop: CASSFTLAGGPGGYEQYF. CDR3 nucleotide sequence: TGTGCCAGCAGCTTCACTCTAGCGGGAGGGCCTGGGGGGTACGAGCAGTACTTC.